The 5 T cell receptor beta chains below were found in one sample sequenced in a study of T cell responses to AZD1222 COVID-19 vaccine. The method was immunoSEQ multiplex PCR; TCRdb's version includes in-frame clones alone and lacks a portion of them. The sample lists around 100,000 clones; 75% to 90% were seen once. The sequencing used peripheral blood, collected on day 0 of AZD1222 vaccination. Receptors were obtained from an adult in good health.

Here the CDR3 DNA reads TGCGCCAGCAGCTTGGAGGGACGGAACTATGGCTACACCTTC. This gives the protein CASSLEGRNYGYTF. The J gene is TRBJ1-2, the V gene TRBV5-1, with a tentative D call TRBD1 (5 bases). Germline loops: CDR1 SGHRS, CDR2 YFSETQ. The CDR3 has 14 amino acids. The V end lost 0 bases, the J end lost 2 bases, and 8 bases lay between the germline ends.

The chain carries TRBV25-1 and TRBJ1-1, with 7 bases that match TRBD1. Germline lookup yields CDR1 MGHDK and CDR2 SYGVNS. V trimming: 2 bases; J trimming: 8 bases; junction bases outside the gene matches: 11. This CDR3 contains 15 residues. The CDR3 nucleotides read TGTGCCAGCAGTGAAGAACAGGGGAGGTTCGGCGAAGCTTTCTTT. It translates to CASSEEQGRFGEAFF.

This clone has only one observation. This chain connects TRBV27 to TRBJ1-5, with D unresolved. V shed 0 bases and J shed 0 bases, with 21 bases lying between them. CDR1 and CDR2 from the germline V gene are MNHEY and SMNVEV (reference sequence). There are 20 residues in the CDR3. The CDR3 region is CASSLSMEGFGLGSNQPQHF. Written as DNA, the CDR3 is TGTGCCAGCAGTTTATCGATGGAGGGTTTCGGACTCGGTAGCAATCAGCCCCAGCATTTT.

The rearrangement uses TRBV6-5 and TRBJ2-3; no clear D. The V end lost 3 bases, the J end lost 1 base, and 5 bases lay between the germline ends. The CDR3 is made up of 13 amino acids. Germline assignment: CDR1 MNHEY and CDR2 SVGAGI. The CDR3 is CASSYGGTDTQYF. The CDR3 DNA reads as TGTGCCAGCAGTTATGGGGGCACAGATACGCAGTATTTT.

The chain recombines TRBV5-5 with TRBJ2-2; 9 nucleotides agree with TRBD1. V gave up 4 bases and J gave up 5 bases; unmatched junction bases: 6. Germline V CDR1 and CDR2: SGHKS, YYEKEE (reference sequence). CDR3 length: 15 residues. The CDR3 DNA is TGTGCCAGCAGCCTGGGGACAGGGATGACCGGGGAGCTGTTTTTT. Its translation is CASSLGTGMTGELFF.